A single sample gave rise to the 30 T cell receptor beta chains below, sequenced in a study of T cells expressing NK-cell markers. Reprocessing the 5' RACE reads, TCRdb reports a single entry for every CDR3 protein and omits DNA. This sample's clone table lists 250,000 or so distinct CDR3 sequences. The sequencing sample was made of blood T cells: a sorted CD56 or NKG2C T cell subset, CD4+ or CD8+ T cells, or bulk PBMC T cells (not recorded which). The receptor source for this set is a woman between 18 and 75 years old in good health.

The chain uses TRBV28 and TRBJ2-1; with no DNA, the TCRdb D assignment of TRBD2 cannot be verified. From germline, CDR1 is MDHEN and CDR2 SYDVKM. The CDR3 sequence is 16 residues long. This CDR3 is CASSLLRGGTYNEQFF.

CDR3 loop: CASKVTWNTEAFF. J is TRBJ1-1 and V is TRBV19. The CDR3 length is 13 residues. Germline V gene data show CDR1 as LNHDA and CDR2 as SQIVND (reference sequence).

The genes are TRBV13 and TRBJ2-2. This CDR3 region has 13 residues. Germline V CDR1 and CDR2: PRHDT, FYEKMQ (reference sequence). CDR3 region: CASSLVHTGELFF.

CDR3: CASGLGSNQPQHF. The J gene is TRBJ1-5, the V gene TRBV12-5. Germline V gene data show CDR1 as LGHNT and CDR2 as FRNRAP. The CDR3 contains 13 residues.

The CDR3 is CASSLGSVTDTQYF. This chain links TRBV7-3 with TRBJ2-3; no DNA is available, so the TRBD2 call from TCRdb remains unchecked. CDR1 and CDR2 from the germline V gene are SGHTA and FQGTGA. The CDR3 has 14 amino acids.

The CDR3 protein is CAISESGHQANYGYTF. The gene calls are TRBV10-3 and TRBJ1-2; lacking DNA, the TRBD1 call made by TCRdb goes unchecked. The germline V gene has CDR1 ENHRY and CDR2 SYGVKD. CDR3 length: 16 residues.

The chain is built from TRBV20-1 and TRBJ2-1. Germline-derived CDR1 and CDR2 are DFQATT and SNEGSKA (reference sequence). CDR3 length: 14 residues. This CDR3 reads CSASKREFHNEQFF.

This chain's CDR3 is CASSPRGYNEQFF. The rearrangement uses TRBV18 and TRBJ2-1. The CDR3 loop spans 13 amino acids. Germline assignment: CDR1 KGHSH and CDR2 LQKENI.

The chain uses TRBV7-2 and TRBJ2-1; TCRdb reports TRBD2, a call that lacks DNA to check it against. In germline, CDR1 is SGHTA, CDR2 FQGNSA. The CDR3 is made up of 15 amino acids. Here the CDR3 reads CASSLGGGPQGEQFF.

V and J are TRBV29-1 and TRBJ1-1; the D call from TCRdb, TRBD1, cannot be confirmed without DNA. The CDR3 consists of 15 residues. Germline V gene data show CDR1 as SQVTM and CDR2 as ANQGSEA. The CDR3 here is CSVGKRSGAKAEAFF. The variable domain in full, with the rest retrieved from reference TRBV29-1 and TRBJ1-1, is SAVISQKPSRDICQRGTSLTIQCQVDSQVTMMFWYRQQPGQSLTLIATANQGSEATYESGFVIDKFPISRPNLTFSTLTVSNMSPEDSSIYLCSVGKRSGAKAEAFFGQGTRLTVV.

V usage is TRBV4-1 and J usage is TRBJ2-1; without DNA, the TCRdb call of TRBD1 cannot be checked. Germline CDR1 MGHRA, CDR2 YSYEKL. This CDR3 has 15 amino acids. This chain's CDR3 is CASSLGGQAHNEQFF.

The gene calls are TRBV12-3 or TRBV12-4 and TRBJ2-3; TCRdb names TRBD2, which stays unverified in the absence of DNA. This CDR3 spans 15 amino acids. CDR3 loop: CASSVSGRVQDTQYF.

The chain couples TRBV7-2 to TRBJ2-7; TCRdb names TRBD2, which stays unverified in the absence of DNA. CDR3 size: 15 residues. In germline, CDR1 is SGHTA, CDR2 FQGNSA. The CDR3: CASSLTERASYEQYF.

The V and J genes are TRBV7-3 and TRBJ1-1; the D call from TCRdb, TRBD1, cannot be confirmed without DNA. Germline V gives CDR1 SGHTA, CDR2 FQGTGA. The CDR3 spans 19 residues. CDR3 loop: CASSLTRAGTGVSDTEAFF.

The CDR3 spells CSALPVNYGYTF. The chain employs TRBV20-1 and TRBJ1-2. The germline V gene encodes CDR1 DFQATT and CDR2 SNEGSKA (reference sequence). The CDR3 loop spans 12 amino acids.

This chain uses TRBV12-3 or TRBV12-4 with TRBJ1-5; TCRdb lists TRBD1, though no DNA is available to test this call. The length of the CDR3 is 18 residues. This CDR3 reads CASSPQDRVKDSNQPQHF.

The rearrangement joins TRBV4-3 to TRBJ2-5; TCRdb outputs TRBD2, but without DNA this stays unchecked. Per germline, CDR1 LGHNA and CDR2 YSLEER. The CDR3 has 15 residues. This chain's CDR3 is CASSQDRWREETQYF.

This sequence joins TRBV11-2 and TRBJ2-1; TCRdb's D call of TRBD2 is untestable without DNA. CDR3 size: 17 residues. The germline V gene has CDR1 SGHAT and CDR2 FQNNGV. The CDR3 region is CASSLGPGTSVYNEQFF.

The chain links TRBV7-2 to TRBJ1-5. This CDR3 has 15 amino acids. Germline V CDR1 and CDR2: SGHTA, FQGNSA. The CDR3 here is CASSLGGVINQPQHF. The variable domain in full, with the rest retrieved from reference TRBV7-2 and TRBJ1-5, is GAGVSQSPSNKVTEKGKDVELRCDPISGHTALYWYRQSLGQGLEFLIYFQGNSAPDKSGLPSDRFSAERTGGSVSTLTIQRTQQEDSAVYLCASSLGGVINQPQHFGDGTRLSIL.

The CDR3: CSVEGPVSSYEQYF. V and J are TRBV29-1 and TRBJ2-7; TCRdb indicates TRBD1, and absent DNA this call remains unverified. This CDR3 region has 14 residues. CDR1 SQVTM and CDR2 ANQGSEA come from the germline V gene.

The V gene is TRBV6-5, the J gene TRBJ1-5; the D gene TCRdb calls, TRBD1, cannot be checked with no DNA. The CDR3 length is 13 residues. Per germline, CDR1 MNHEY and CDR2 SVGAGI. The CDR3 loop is CASSSNWDRHQHF.

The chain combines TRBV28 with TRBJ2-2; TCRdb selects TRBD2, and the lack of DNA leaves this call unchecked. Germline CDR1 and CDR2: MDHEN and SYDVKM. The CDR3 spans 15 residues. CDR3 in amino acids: CASRRTRANTGELFF.

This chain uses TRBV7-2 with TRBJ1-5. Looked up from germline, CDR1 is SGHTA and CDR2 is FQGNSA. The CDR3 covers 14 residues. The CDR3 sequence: CASSSFGGDQPQHF.

CDR3 in amino acids: CASSFFGGLADYNEQFF. The chain uses TRBV11-2 and TRBJ2-1; the TCRdb call, TRBD2, lacks DNA for checking. The CDR3 spans 17 residues. Germline CDR1 SGHAT, CDR2 FQNNGV.

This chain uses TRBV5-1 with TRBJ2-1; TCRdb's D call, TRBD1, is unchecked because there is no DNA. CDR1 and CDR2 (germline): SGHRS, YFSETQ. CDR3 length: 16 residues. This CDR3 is CASSLEAGTGSHEQFF.

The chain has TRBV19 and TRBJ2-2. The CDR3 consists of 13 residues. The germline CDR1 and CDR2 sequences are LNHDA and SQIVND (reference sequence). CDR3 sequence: CASSNPNTGELFF.

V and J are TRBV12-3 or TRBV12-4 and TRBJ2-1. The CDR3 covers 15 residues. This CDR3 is CASSFSGQSYNEQFF.

CDR3 amino acids: CASSRDGFYEQYF. V is TRBV18 and J is TRBJ2-7; with no DNA, the TCRdb D assignment of TRBD2 cannot be verified. CDR3 length: 13 amino acids. Per germline, CDR1 KGHSH and CDR2 LQKENI.

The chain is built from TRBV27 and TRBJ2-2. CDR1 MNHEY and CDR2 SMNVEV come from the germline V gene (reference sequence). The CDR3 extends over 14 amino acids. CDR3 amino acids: CASRWTEITGELFF.

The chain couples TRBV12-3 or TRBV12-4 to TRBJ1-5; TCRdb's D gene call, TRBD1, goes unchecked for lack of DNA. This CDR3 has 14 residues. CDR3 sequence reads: CASSPGQGRQPQHF.